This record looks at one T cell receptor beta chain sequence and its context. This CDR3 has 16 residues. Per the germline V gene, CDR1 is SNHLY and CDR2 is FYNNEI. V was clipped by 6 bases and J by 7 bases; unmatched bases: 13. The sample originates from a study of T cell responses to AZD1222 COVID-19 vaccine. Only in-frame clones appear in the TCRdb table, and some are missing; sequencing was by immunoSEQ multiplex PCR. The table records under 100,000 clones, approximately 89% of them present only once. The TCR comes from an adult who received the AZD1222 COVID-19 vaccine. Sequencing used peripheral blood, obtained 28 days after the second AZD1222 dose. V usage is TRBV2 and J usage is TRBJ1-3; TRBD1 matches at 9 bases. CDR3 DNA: TGTGCCAGCAGCTGGGACAGGGCGAGCCTAGGGAACACCATATATTTT. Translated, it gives CASSWDRASLGNTIYF.